One sample yielded the 30 T cell receptor beta chains listed below, sequenced in a study of Ad26.COV2.S vaccination and SARS-CoV-2 variants. Treatment: some 20 received Ad26.COV2.S at low or high dose, single or two shots; several received placebo; per-sample allocation not given. Sampling occurred on day 63 after the first vaccine or placebo injection. Sequencing used immunoSEQ multiplex PCR; TCRdb keeps in-frame clones, though not all of them. The sample consists of around 400,000 clones, over 75% of them appearing once. Sequenced here: peripheral blood, sampled in a trial of Ad26.COV2.S vaccine versus placebo. The receptors stem from a person between 18 and 65 years old who received the Ad26.COV2.S COVID-19 vaccine or a placebo.

This CDR3 reads CASSLFGGYEQFF. In nucleotides, the CDR3 is TGTGCCAGCAGCTTGTTCGGGGGGTATGAGCAGTTCTTC. The chain recombines TRBV11-3 with TRBJ2-1; 7 bases match TRBD2. V lost 3 bases to trimming and J lost 8 bases; unmatched junction nucleotides: 4. The CDR3 consists of 13 residues. CDR1 SGHNT and CDR2 YENEEA come from the germline V gene.

V and J are TRBV5-1 and TRBJ2-5; 11 bases map to TRBD1. Per the germline V gene, CDR1 is SGHRS and CDR2 is YFSETQ. The ends lost 3 bases at V and 7 bases at J; junction bases unmatched: 8. The length of the CDR3 is 15 residues. This CDR3 is CASSSRGQGVGTQYF. CDR3 DNA sequence: TGCGCCAGCAGCTCAAGGGGACAGGGGGTTGGGACCCAGTACTTC.

V gene TRBV7-6 combines with J gene TRBJ2-5, with D possibly TRBD2 on 6 matching bases. The CDR3 sequence is 13 residues long. Between the trimmed V and J ends, which lost 5 bases and 2 bases, there was a span of 9 bases. The germline V gene encodes CDR1 SGHVS and CDR2 FNYEAQ. The CDR3 loop is CASSPAGQETQYF. CDR3 DNA: TGTGCCAGCAGCCCGGCGGGACAAGAGACCCAGTACTTC.

The rearrangement uses TRBV15 and TRBJ2-5; the D is unclear. The V gene lost 0 bases and the J gene lost 2 bases, with 10 bases spanning the gap. CDR1 LNHNV and CDR2 YYDKDF come from the germline V gene (reference sequence). The CDR3 length is 15 residues. CDR3 DNA: TGTGCCACCAGCAGAGATTTATCAGTTCAAGAGACCCAGTACTTC. Translation: CATSRDLSVQETQYF.

This clone was seen a single time. The chain recombines TRBV6-2 or TRBV6-3 with TRBJ1-1; the D is unclear. The ends were cut back, 6 bases at V and 7 bases at J, with 9 bases in the middle. The length of the CDR3 is 11 residues. Germline V CDR1 and CDR2: MNHEY, SVGEGT. The CDR3 DNA follows: TGTGCCAGCAGCCTTGGGAGTGAAGCTTTCTTT. Encoded protein: CASSLGSEAFF.

The genes are TRBV7-3 and TRBJ2-5, with D tentatively TRBD1 (7 bases). The ends were cut back, 5 bases at V and 2 bases at J, with 12 bases in the middle. CDR1 is SGHTA and CDR2 is FQGTGA in the germline V gene. This CDR3 is built from 14 residues. This CDR3 reads CASSQGGSQETQYF. The CDR3 DNA sequence: TGTGCCAGCAGCCAGGGGGGATCTCAAGAGACCCAGTACTTC.

CDR3 sequence reads: CAWSREYQETQYF. The CDR3 nucleotides are TGTGCCTGGAGTCGGGAGTACCAAGAGACCCAGTACTTC. The rearrangement links TRBV30 to TRBJ2-5; tentative D call: TRBD2 (6 bases). This CDR3 contains 13 residues. The germline V gene encodes CDR1 GTSNPN and CDR2 SVGIG (reference sequence). V gave up 2 bases and J gave up 0 bases, with 7 bases separating them.

The chain has TRBV28 and TRBJ2-7; the match to TRBD1 covers 8 bases. The junction had 8 bases not matched to a gene; V was cut back by 1 base and J by 0 bases. Per the germline V gene, CDR1 is MDHEN and CDR2 is SYDVKM. The CDR3 has 17 residues. The CDR3, as DNA: TGTGCCAGCAGTTTATCAAACGAACAGGGGGACTCCTACGAGCAGTACTTC. Its translation is CASSLSNEQGDSYEQYF.

The J gene is TRBJ2-1, the V gene TRBV18, with 13 bases identical to TRBD2. The CDR3 loop spans 15 amino acids. Germline lookup yields CDR1 KGHSH and CDR2 LQKENI. V dropped 3 bases and J dropped 9; count of bases not matched to a gene: 5. Written as DNA, the CDR3 is TGTGCCAGCTCACCTAGGACTAGCGGGAGCTCTGAGCAGTTCTTC. It is translated as CASSPRTSGSSEQFF. Full variable domain (missing parts from reference TRBV18 and TRBJ2-1): NAGVMQNPRHLVRRRGQEARLRCSPMKGHSHVYWYRQLPEEGLKFMVYLQKENIIDESGMPKERFSAEFPKEGPSILRIQQVVRGDSAAYFCASSPRTSGSSEQFFGPGTRLTVL.

This chain links TRBV24-1 with TRBJ2-2, with 8 bases lining up with TRBD2. CDR3 size: 18 residues. Losses at the gene ends were 4 bases for V and 0 bases for J; bases not matched to a gene: 9. CDR1 is KGHDR, CDR2 SFDVKD, per germline. The CDR3 reads CATSDPAGGPANTGELFF. CDR3 in DNA: TGTGCCACCAGTGACCCGGCGGGGGGACCCGCGAACACCGGGGAGCTGTTTTTT.

The CDR3 here is CASSPRTSGGPSSYEQYF. In DNA form, the CDR3 reads TGTGCCAGCAGCCCCCGGACTAGCGGGGGGCCTAGCTCCTACGAGCAGTACTTC. V gene TRBV9 combines with J gene TRBJ2-7, with 14 bases identical to TRBD2. The germline V gene encodes CDR1 SGDLS and CDR2 YYNGEE. The CDR3 contains 18 residues. The V and J ends lost 4 bases and 0 bases, in that order; junction bases with no gene match: 9. The full variable domain, with the rest looked up from reference TRBV9 and TRBJ2-7, is DSGVTQTPKHLITATGQRVTLRCSPRSGDLSVYWYQQSLDQGLQFLIQYYNGEERAKGNILERFSAQQFPDLHSELNLSSLELGDSALYFCASSPRTSGGPSSYEQYFGPGTRLTVT.

The gene calls are TRBV11-2 and TRBJ2-7; 7 positions agree with TRBD2. CDR1 and CDR2 (germline): SGHAT, FQNNGV. This CDR3 contains 15 residues. V shed 4 bases, J shed 3 bases, and the junction held 9 bases outside the gene matches. CDR3 loop: CASSSLSGIFYEQYF. In nucleotides, the CDR3 is TGTGCCAGCAGCTCGCTCAGCGGGATTTTCTACGAGCAGTACTTC.

This chain joins TRBV28 and TRBJ1-5; no definite D call. This CDR3 is 14 amino acids long. Germline V gene lookup returns CDR1 MDHEN and CDR2 SYDVKM. With 3 bases removed from V and 7 bases from J, the gap between germline ends came to 13 bases. CDR3 region: CASSFANRKQPQHF. CDR3 nucleotide sequence: TGTGCCAGCAGTTTTGCGAACCGGAAACAGCCCCAGCATTTT.

This chain connects TRBV28 to TRBJ1-4; maybe TRBD1 (5 bases). The CDR3 has 14 amino acids. Germline V gene lookup returns CDR1 MDHEN and CDR2 SYDVKM. V lost 8 bases and J lost 7, with 17 bases in between. CDR3 amino acids: CASSEGREAEKLFF. In nucleotides, the CDR3 is TGTGCCAGCTCAGAAGGCAGGGAGGCTGAAAAACTGTTTTTT.

V usage is TRBV6-5 and J usage is TRBJ2-5, with a possible D match to TRBD1 (5 bases). V gave up 7 bases and J gave up 5 bases, with 11 bases separating them. The CDR3 has 12 residues. Germline lookup yields CDR1 MNHEY and CDR2 SVGAGI. The CDR3 region is CASNGPGETQYF. The CDR3 DNA follows: TGTGCCAGCAACGGGCCAGGGGAGACCCAGTACTTC.

This clone was observed a few times. The V gene is TRBV7-9, the J gene TRBJ2-1; TRBD2 matches 8 bases. The CDR3 sequence is 16 residues long. After removal of 7 bases from V and 3 bases from J, the junction contained 11 bases not matched to a gene. Germline loops: CDR1 SEHNR, CDR2 FQNEAQ (reference sequence). For the CDR3, the DNA is TGTGCCAGCACCGACACGACGCGGGGGGACTACAATGAGCAGTTCTTC. It translates to CASTDTTRGDYNEQFF.

The rearrangement uses TRBV2 and TRBJ2-1, with TRBD2 matching 12 bases. Trimming removed 7 bases from V and 9 bases from J; junction bases left unmatched: 4. This CDR3 has 13 amino acids. Germline values: CDR1 SNHLY, CDR2 FYNNEI. The DNA for the CDR3 is TGTGCCAGCACCCAGACTAGCGGGAGTGAGCAGTTCTTC. This encodes CASTQTSGSEQFF.

The V and J genes are TRBV28 and TRBJ1-6; 7 positions agree with TRBD1. The CDR3 totals 17 residues. From germline, CDR1 is MDHEN and CDR2 SYDVKM. V was pared by 5 bases and J by 7 bases, with 14 bases of the junction left unmatched. CDR3 amino acids: CASSPGAIGTANSPLHF. The CDR3 region has the DNA TGTGCCAGCAGTCCAGGCGCCATCGGGACAGCAAATTCACCCCTCCACTTT.

This sequence joins TRBV5-6 and TRBJ1-1, with a weak D call TRBD1 (6 bases). The CDR3 consists of 13 residues. Deletions cut 6 bases from V and 4 bases from J, with 13 bases between. Germline V gene sequence: CDR1 SGHDT, CDR2 YYEEEE. The CDR3: CASNLQGSTEAFF. The CDR3 coding sequence is TGTGCCAGCAATCTACAGGGTAGCACTGAAGCTTTCTTT.

The chain employs TRBV28 and TRBJ1-5; TRBD1 matches 9 bases. Germline assignment: CDR1 MDHEN and CDR2 SYDVKM. CDR3 size: 15 residues. J gave up 2 bases and V 6 bases, and 5 bases lay outside the gene matches. This CDR3 reads CASRPWTGGNQPQHF. The DNA of the CDR3 is TGTGCCAGCAGGCCCTGGACAGGGGGCAATCAGCCCCAGCATTTT.

V gene TRBV19 combines with J gene TRBJ1-1; D unclear. V was shortened by 7 bases and J by 1 base, with 10 bases between the two germline ends. Germline V gene lookup returns CDR1 LNHDA and CDR2 SQIVND (reference sequence). This CDR3 is 13 amino acids long. The CDR3 DNA reads TGTGCCAGTACCCCGGCCTCGAACACTGAAGCTTTCTTT. It is translated as CASTPASNTEAFF. Drawing the rest from reference TRBV19 and TRBJ1-1, the complete variable domain is DGGITQSPKYLFRKEGQNVTLSCEQNLNHDAMYWYRQDPGQGLRLIYYSQIVNDFQKGDIAEGYSVSREKKESFPLTVTSAQKNPTAFYLCASTPASNTEAFFGQGTRLTVV.

This rearrangement joins TRBV3-1 (or the pseudogene TRBV3-2) to TRBJ2-1; weak D call: TRBD2 (6 bases). The CDR3 totals 16 residues. V was trimmed by 6 bases and J by 4 bases, leaving 19 bases between them. Germline V lookup: CDR1 LGHDT, CDR2 YNNKEL (reference sequence). The CDR3 loop is CASRQHASREYNEQFF. CDR3 coding DNA: TGTGCCAGCAGGCAGCACGCGTCCCGGGAGTACAATGAGCAGTTCTTC.

A single count supports this clone. The V and J genes are TRBV7-9 and TRBJ1-6, with D possibly being TRBD1 (5 bases). The CDR3 is 15 residues long. The germline V and J ends were trimmed by 4 bases and 5 bases, with 12 bases remaining between them. Germline V gives CDR1 SEHNR, CDR2 FQNEAQ (reference sequence). Here the CDR3 reads CASSSLGPDNSPLHF. In DNA, the CDR3 is TGTGCCAGCAGCTCCCTGGGGCCGGATAATTCACCCCTCCACTTT.

The chain recombines TRBV28 with TRBJ1-2; possible D gene TRBD1, 5 bases. V was cut by 3 bases and J by 0 bases, with 8 bases left in between. Germline values: CDR1 MDHEN, CDR2 SYDVKM. The CDR3 is 14 residues long. CDR3 nucleotides: TGTGCCAGCAGTTTGGAGGGGACTAACTATGGCTACACCTTC. The encoded protein is CASSLEGTNYGYTF.

The chain has TRBV30 and TRBJ2-1, with 7 bases identical to TRBD2. The length of the CDR3 is 14 residues. The junction had 9 bases not matched to a gene; V was cut back by 5 bases and J by 5 bases. The germline CDR1 and CDR2 sequences are GTSNPN and SVGIG (reference sequence). The CDR3 nucleotides are TGTGCCTGGGGCGGGGGAGTTATCCACAATGAGCAGTTCTTC. The encoded protein is CAWGGGVIHNEQFF. The variable domain in full, completed from reference TRBV30 and TRBJ2-1, reads SQTIHQWPATLVQPVGSPLSLECTVEGTSNPNLYWYRQAAGRGLQLLFYSVGIGQISSEVPQNLSASRPQDRQFILSSKKLLLSDSGFYLCAWGGGVIHNEQFFGPGTRLTVL.

The chain has TRBV2 and TRBJ2-7, with TRBD2 matching over 9 bases. CDR1 SNHLY and CDR2 FYNNEI come from the germline V gene. V trimming: 5 bases; J trimming: 3 bases; junction bases outside the gene matches: 8. This CDR3 has 15 amino acids. CDR3 sequence: CASSPVGAGGYEQYF. The CDR3 DNA is TGTGCCAGCAGTCCTGTGGGAGCGGGGGGCTACGAGCAGTACTTC.

The chain links TRBV20-1 to TRBJ2-7, with TRBD2 matching 10 bases. The V segment lost 3 bases and the J segment 2 bases; nucleotides outside the gene matches: 4. The germline V gene has CDR1 DFQATT and CDR2 SNEGSKA (reference sequence). The CDR3 contains 14 residues. The CDR3 nucleotides are TGCAGTGCTAGTCTTCTAGCGGGAGCCTACGAGCAGTACTTC. This encodes CSASLLAGAYEQYF.

As to this clone: Other DNA sequences within the sample encode an identical CDR3. The rearrangement uses TRBV21-1 and TRBJ1-3. TRBV21-1 represents a pseudogene. The length of the CDR3 is 18 residues. CDR3 loop: CASSTRKQGSIVGNTIYF. The CDR3 DNA reads TGTGCCAGCAGCACCCGCAAGCAAGGATCTATCGTCGGAAACACCATATATTTT.

The chain uses TRBV4-2 and TRBJ2-7; 8 bases line up with TRBD2. The CDR3 is 14 amino acids. Germline V gene lookup returns CDR1 LGHNA and CDR2 YNFKEQ. Germline trimming cut 3 bases from V and 2 bases from J; bases unmatched to any gene: 3. CDR3 in amino acids: CASSQGLGPYEQYF. The CDR3 bases are TGTGCCAGCAGCCAGGGACTAGGACCCTACGAGCAGTACTTC.

The chain has TRBV19 and TRBJ1-1, with a tentative D call TRBD1 (6 bases). The CDR3 loop spans 14 amino acids. Trimming removed 10 bases from V and 4 bases from J, with 19 bases in between. Germline values: CDR1 LNHDA, CDR2 SQIVND (reference sequence). The CDR3 loop is CATRTEIGGTEAFF. CDR3 coding DNA: TGTGCCACTAGGACAGAGATCGGCGGCACTGAAGCTTTCTTT.